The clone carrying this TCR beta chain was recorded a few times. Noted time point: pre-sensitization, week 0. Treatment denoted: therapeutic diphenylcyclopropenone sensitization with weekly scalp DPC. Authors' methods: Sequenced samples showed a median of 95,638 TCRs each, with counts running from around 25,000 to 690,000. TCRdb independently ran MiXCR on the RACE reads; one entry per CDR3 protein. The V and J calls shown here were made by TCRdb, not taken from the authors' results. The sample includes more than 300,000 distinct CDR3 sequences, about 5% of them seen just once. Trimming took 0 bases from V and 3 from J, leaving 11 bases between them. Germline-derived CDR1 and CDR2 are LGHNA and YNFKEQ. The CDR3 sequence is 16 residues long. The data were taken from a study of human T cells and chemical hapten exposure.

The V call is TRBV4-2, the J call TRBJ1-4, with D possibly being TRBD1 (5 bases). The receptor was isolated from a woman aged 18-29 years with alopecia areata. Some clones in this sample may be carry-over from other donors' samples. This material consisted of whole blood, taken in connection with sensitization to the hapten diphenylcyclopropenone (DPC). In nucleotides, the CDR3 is TGTGCCAGCAGCCAAGAGAACTCAGGGCCTAATGAAAAACTGTTTTTT. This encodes CASSQENSGPNEKLFF.